The rows below give T cell receptor beta chains drawn from one sample of a study. TCRdb reanalysed the RT-PCR reads using MiXCR and keeps one entry per CDR3 protein. This sample has hundreds of thousands of distinct CDR3 sequences; approximately 14% occur once, and the top ten carry 3% to 4.5%. Sequenced: memory CD4+ T cells from blood. The source is a female donor in good health, serving as a healthy control. Both conserved end residues are part of each CDR3. The order of the fields is D gene, CDR3 length, clone size, V gene, J gene, CDR3 DNA, CDR3 protein. A D gene is named only where the DNA matches it firmly. The size of a clone is reported for some rows only, either as once, few or many, or as a class for expanded clones.

D gene: NA; CDR3 length: 12; clone size: NA; V gene: TRBV2; J gene: TRBJ1-2; CDR3 DNA: TGTGCCAGCAGTGTAGGGGACTATGGCTACACCTTC; CDR3 protein: CASSVGDYGYTF
D gene: NA; CDR3 length: 15; clone size: NA; V gene: TRBV20-1; J gene: TRBJ2-2; CDR3 DNA: TGCAGTGCCCGCCGGGGCGGTCAGAACTCGGGGGAGCTGTTTTTT; CDR3 protein: CSARRGGQNSGELFF
D gene: NA; CDR3 length: 12; clone size: few; V gene: TRBV30; J gene: TRBJ2-5; CDR3 DNA: TGTGCCTGGAGTGTTTATGGGGAGACCCAGTACTTC; CDR3 protein: CAWSVYGETQYF
D gene: NA; CDR3 length: 14; clone size: NA; V gene: TRBV7-2; J gene: TRBJ2-7; CDR3 DNA: TGTGCCAGCAGCTTATGGAGTAGCTCCTACGAGCAGTACTTC; CDR3 protein: CASSLWSSSYEQYF
D gene: NA; CDR3 length: 14; clone size: many; V gene: TRBV27; J gene: TRBJ2-5; CDR3 DNA: TGTGCCAGCAGTTTATCACAGTACCAAGAGACCCAGTACTTC; CDR3 protein: CASSLSQYQETQYF
D gene: NA; CDR3 length: 13; clone size: few; V gene: TRBV12-3/TRBV12-4; J gene: TRBJ1-1; CDR3 DNA: TGTGCCAGCAGCCAGGCCTGGATCCCTGAAGCTTTCTTT; CDR3 protein: CASSQAWIPEAFF
D gene: TRBD1; CDR3 length: 12; clone size: few; V gene: TRBV20-1; J gene: TRBJ1-2; CDR3 DNA: TGCAGCACCGACAGGGGGGACTATGGCTACACCTTC; CDR3 protein: CSTDRGDYGYTF
D gene: NA; CDR3 length: 14; clone size: NA; V gene: TRBV4-3; J gene: TRBJ1-6; CDR3 DNA: TGCGCCAGCAGCCAAGACCCAGCAGGAACACCCCTCCACTTT; CDR3 protein: CASSQDPAGTPLHF
D gene: NA; CDR3 length: 14; clone size: many; V gene: TRBV28; J gene: TRBJ1-1; CDR3 DNA: TGTGCCGTAAACCCCGTTCGAGTGGGCACTGAAGCTTTCTTT; CDR3 protein: CAVNPVRVGTEAFF
D gene: NA; CDR3 length: 13; clone size: many; V gene: TRBV7-3; J gene: TRBJ1-1; CDR3 DNA: TGTGCCAGCAGCTGGACTTCTAACACTGAAGCTTTCTTT; CDR3 protein: CASSWTSNTEAFF
D gene: TRBD2; CDR3 length: 18; clone size: NA; V gene: TRBV20-1; J gene: TRBJ2-3; CDR3 DNA: TGCAGTGCTAGGGAGCTAGCGGGACTAGCGGGGCCCACAGATACGCAGTATTTT; CDR3 protein: CSARELAGLAGPTDTQYF
D gene: TRBD2; CDR3 length: 15; clone size: NA; V gene: TRBV6-6; J gene: TRBJ2-1; CDR3 DNA: TGTGCCAGCAGTTACTCAGCGGGAGCTGGCAATGAGCAGTTCTTC; CDR3 protein: CASSYSAGAGNEQFF
D gene: NA; CDR3 length: 18; clone size: NA; V gene: TRBV7-9; J gene: TRBJ2-7; CDR3 DNA: TGTGCCAGCAGCTTAGCCCCAGGTGGGCAGGCTTCTTCCTACGAGCAGTACTTC; CDR3 protein: CASSLAPGGQASSYEQYF
D gene: TRBD1; CDR3 length: 19; clone size: NA; V gene: TRBV7-2; J gene: TRBJ1-2; CDR3 DNA: TGTGCCAGCAGCTTAGCGGCCGGGGCAGGGGGGCAAAATTTCTATGGCTACACCTTC; CDR3 protein: CASSLAAGAGGQNFYGYTF
D gene: TRBD1; CDR3 length: 15; clone size: many; V gene: TRBV29-1; J gene: TRBJ2-4; CDR3 DNA: TGCAGCGTCTCCGGACAGGAACTAGCCAAAAACATTCAGTACTTC; CDR3 protein: CSVSGQELAKNIQYF
D gene: NA; CDR3 length: 15; clone size: many; V gene: TRBV7-2; J gene: TRBJ2-3; CDR3 DNA: TGTGCCAGCAGCTTAGATCGTTCGAGCACAGATACGCAGTATTTT; CDR3 protein: CASSLDRSSTDTQYF
D gene: TRBD1; CDR3 length: 15; clone size: NA; V gene: TRBV27; J gene: TRBJ1-4; CDR3 DNA: TGTGCCAGCAGATTTTCGGGACAGGGAGGGGAAAAACTGTTTTTT; CDR3 protein: CASRFSGQGGEKLFF
D gene: TRBD2; CDR3 length: 18; clone size: NA; V gene: TRBV4-1; J gene: TRBJ2-3; CDR3 DNA: TGCGCCAGCAGCCCCCTCCCCGGGACTAGCGGACTCACAGATACGCAGTATTTT; CDR3 protein: CASSPLPGTSGLTDTQYF
D gene: NA; CDR3 length: 14; clone size: NA; V gene: TRBV9; J gene: TRBJ1-5; CDR3 DNA: TGTGCCAGCAGCGTAGGGGGGGGTGGATCGCCCCAGCATTTT; CDR3 protein: CASSVGGGGSPQHF
D gene: TRBD1; CDR3 length: 19; clone size: NA; V gene: TRBV11-2; J gene: TRBJ2-7; CDR3 DNA: TGTGCCAGCAGCCCGCCCCGACAGGGGGGAATCCTCAACTCCTACGAGCAGTACTTC; CDR3 protein: CASSPPRQGGILNSYEQYF
D gene: TRBD2; CDR3 length: 17; clone size: many; V gene: TRBV4-2; J gene: TRBJ2-1; CDR3 DNA: TGTGCCAGCAGCCCCGGGACTAGCGGGAGGATCTCCAATGAGCAGTTCTTC; CDR3 protein: CASSPGTSGRISNEQFF
D gene: NA; CDR3 length: 15; clone size: many; V gene: TRBV10-3; J gene: TRBJ1-3; CDR3 DNA: TGTGCCGCCACGGACGGAACCTTCTCTGGAAACACCATATATTTT; CDR3 protein: CAATDGTFSGNTIYF
D gene: TRBD2; CDR3 length: 14; clone size: NA; V gene: TRBV11-2; J gene: TRBJ2-1; CDR3 DNA: TGTGCCAGCAGCTTTTTAGCACGGCGGGGGGAGCAGTTCTTC; CDR3 protein: CASSFLARRGEQFF
D gene: NA; CDR3 length: 14; clone size: few; V gene: TRBV2; J gene: TRBJ2-7; CDR3 DNA: TGTGCCAGCAAAAGACAGGACCTCTCCTACGAGCAGTACTTC; CDR3 protein: CASKRQDLSYEQYF
D gene: NA; CDR3 length: 16; clone size: few; V gene: TRBV20-1; J gene: TRBJ2-3; CDR3 DNA: TGCAGTGTTCTGCCGGGTGGGCGTCTTAGCACAGATACGCAGTATTTT; CDR3 protein: CSVLPGGRLSTDTQYF
D gene: NA; CDR3 length: 14; clone size: many; V gene: TRBV3-1; J gene: TRBJ2-5; CDR3 DNA: TGTGCCAGCAGCCATACGGCGGAGGTAGAGACCCAGTACTTC; CDR3 protein: CASSHTAEVETQYF
D gene: NA; CDR3 length: 16; clone size: few; V gene: TRBV11-2; J gene: TRBJ1-1; CDR3 DNA: TGTGCCAGCAGCTTAGCATTAGGCAGGGGCGGCACTGAAGCTTTCTTT; CDR3 protein: CASSLALGRGGTEAFF
D gene: NA; CDR3 length: 13; clone size: many; V gene: TRBV24-1; J gene: TRBJ1-5; CDR3 DNA: TGTGCCACCAGGCGGGATAGCAATCAGCCCCAGCATTTT; CDR3 protein: CATRRDSNQPQHF
D gene: NA; CDR3 length: 14; clone size: many; V gene: TRBV9; J gene: TRBJ2-3; CDR3 DNA: TGTGCCAGCAGCGTAGAAGCAGTCACAGATACGCAGTATTTT; CDR3 protein: CASSVEAVTDTQYF
D gene: NA; CDR3 length: 15; clone size: few; V gene: TRBV7-2; J gene: TRBJ2-5; CDR3 DNA: TGTGCCAGCAGCCCCCAGGAGCCGGGAGCCGAGACCCAGTACTTC; CDR3 protein: CASSPQEPGAETQYF
D gene: TRBD2; CDR3 length: 19; clone size: NA; V gene: TRBV15; J gene: TRBJ2-1; CDR3 DNA: TGTGCCACCAGCAGCCCCGACGGACTAGCGGGAGGGACGGGGAATGAGCAGTTCTTC; CDR3 protein: CATSSPDGLAGGTGNEQFF
D gene: NA; CDR3 length: 13; clone size: NA; V gene: TRBV7-3; J gene: TRBJ2-3; CDR3 DNA: TGTGCCAGCAGCTTAAGAGGGCAGACCACGCAGTATTTT; CDR3 protein: CASSLRGQTTQYF
D gene: TRBD2; CDR3 length: 12; clone size: NA; V gene: TRBV7-9; J gene: TRBJ2-1; CDR3 DNA: TGTGCCAGCAGGGCGGGAGGCGGTGAGCAGTTCTTC; CDR3 protein: CASRAGGGEQFF
D gene: NA; CDR3 length: 16; clone size: NA; V gene: TRBV6-6; J gene: TRBJ2-1; CDR3 DNA: TGTGCCACCATCCCGAGGGGGGGGAGTCAAGCCAATGAGCAGTTCTTC; CDR3 protein: CATIPRGGSQANEQFF
D gene: TRBD1; CDR3 length: 15; clone size: few; V gene: TRBV7-9; J gene: TRBJ2-2; CDR3 DNA: TGTGCCAGCAGTTTAGGGGGCGCGATCACCGGGGAGCTGTTTTTT; CDR3 protein: CASSLGGAITGELFF
D gene: NA; CDR3 length: 13; clone size: NA; V gene: TRBV9; J gene: TRBJ2-2; CDR3 DNA: TGTGCCAGCAGCGTCTCGAACACCGGGGAGCTGTTTTTT; CDR3 protein: CASSVSNTGELFF
D gene: TRBD2; CDR3 length: 15; clone size: NA; V gene: TRBV5-1; J gene: TRBJ2-3; CDR3 DNA: TGCGCCAGCCGACTCCTAGCGGGGGGCGCAGATACGCAGTATTTT; CDR3 protein: CASRLLAGGADTQYF
D gene: NA; CDR3 length: 13; clone size: few; V gene: TRBV12-3/TRBV12-4; J gene: TRBJ1-1; CDR3 DNA: TGTGCCAGCATCACCGGACTGAACACTGAAGCTTTCTTT; CDR3 protein: CASITGLNTEAFF
D gene: TRBD2; CDR3 length: 16; clone size: few; V gene: TRBV3-1; J gene: TRBJ2-1; CDR3 DNA: TGTGCCAGCAGCCAAGTTGCGAGCGGGGGGAACAATGAGCAGTTCTTC; CDR3 protein: CASSQVASGGNNEQFF
D gene: TRBD1; CDR3 length: 18; clone size: many; V gene: TRBV6-6; J gene: TRBJ2-2; CDR3 DNA: TGTGCCAGCAGTTACCGGACAGGGCTAACCCGGAACACCGGGGAGCTGTTTTTT; CDR3 protein: CASSYRTGLTRNTGELFF
D gene: NA; CDR3 length: 12; clone size: many; V gene: TRBV20-1; J gene: TRBJ2-7; CDR3 DNA: TGCAGTGCTACGGGTAGCATCTACGAGCAGTACTTC; CDR3 protein: CSATGSIYEQYF
D gene: NA; CDR3 length: 15; clone size: NA; V gene: TRBV7-8; J gene: TRBJ1-5; CDR3 DNA: TGTGCCAGCAGCCCCCGGGAGGGGATCAATCAGCCCCAGCATTTT; CDR3 protein: CASSPREGINQPQHF
D gene: TRBD1; CDR3 length: 15; clone size: NA; V gene: TRBV24-1; J gene: TRBJ2-2; CDR3 DNA: TGTGCCACCAGTGAAGGACAGGGGGCGATCGGGGAGCTGTTTTTT; CDR3 protein: CATSEGQGAIGELFF
D gene: NA; CDR3 length: 15; clone size: few; V gene: TRBV7-2; J gene: TRBJ1-5; CDR3 DNA: TGTGCCAGCAGCTTAATGTACAGGGAAAATCAGCCCCAGCATTTT; CDR3 protein: CASSLMYRENQPQHF
D gene: TRBD1; CDR3 length: 16; clone size: NA; V gene: TRBV7-2; J gene: TRBJ2-3; CDR3 DNA: TGTGCCAGCAGCTTAAATTTTAACAGGGGGCCAGATACGCAGTATTTT; CDR3 protein: CASSLNFNRGPDTQYF
D gene: NA; CDR3 length: 13; clone size: NA; V gene: TRBV18; J gene: TRBJ2-5; CDR3 DNA: TGTGCCAGCTCACCAAACACGGGAGAGACCCAGTACTTC; CDR3 protein: CASSPNTGETQYF
D gene: NA; CDR3 length: 13; clone size: few; V gene: TRBV6-5; J gene: TRBJ2-1; CDR3 DNA: TGTGCCAGCAGGCAGAACAGGGGAGGTGAGCAGTTCTTC; CDR3 protein: CASRQNRGGEQFF
D gene: NA; CDR3 length: 14; clone size: many; V gene: TRBV12-3/TRBV12-4; J gene: TRBJ2-1; CDR3 DNA: TGTGCCAGCAGTCTCGGACAGTCTAACAATGAGCAGTTCTTC; CDR3 protein: CASSLGQSNNEQFF
D gene: TRBD1; CDR3 length: 15; clone size: few; V gene: TRBV12-3/TRBV12-4; J gene: TRBJ2-5; CDR3 DNA: TGTGCCAGCAGCCTCTTGACAGGGTCCCAAGAGACCCAGTACTTC; CDR3 protein: CASSLLTGSQETQYF
D gene: NA; CDR3 length: 15; clone size: few; V gene: TRBV12-3/TRBV12-4; J gene: TRBJ1-4; CDR3 DNA: TGTGCCAGCACCCTTAACGGGAGCCCGTCGGAAAAACTGTTTTTT; CDR3 protein: CASTLNGSPSEKLFF
D gene: TRBD1; CDR3 length: 16; clone size: many; V gene: TRBV6-2/TRBV6-3; J gene: TRBJ2-6; CDR3 DNA: TGTGCCAGCAGAGGCAGGGGGCGGTCTGGGGCCAACGTCCTGACTTTC; CDR3 protein: CASRGRGRSGANVLTF
D gene: NA; CDR3 length: 13; clone size: many; V gene: TRBV5-1; J gene: TRBJ2-1; CDR3 DNA: TGCGCCAGCAGCGTGGGACAAAACAATGAGCAGTTCTTC; CDR3 protein: CASSVGQNNEQFF
D gene: NA; CDR3 length: 16; clone size: NA; V gene: TRBV24-1; J gene: TRBJ2-2; CDR3 DNA: TGTGCCACCAGTGATTCCGGGACATCGAACACCGGGGAGCTGTTTTTT; CDR3 protein: CATSDSGTSNTGELFF
D gene: TRBD1; CDR3 length: 15; clone size: many; V gene: TRBV12-3/TRBV12-4; J gene: TRBJ2-1; CDR3 DNA: TGTGCCAGCAGCCCCGGGACAGAGGTCTTCGATGAGCAGTTCTTC; CDR3 protein: CASSPGTEVFDEQFF
D gene: NA; CDR3 length: 13; clone size: NA; V gene: TRBV20-1; J gene: TRBJ2-3; CDR3 DNA: TGCAGTTCAGTAGTAGGGTTCACAGATACGCAGTATTTT; CDR3 protein: CSSVVGFTDTQYF
D gene: NA; CDR3 length: 13; clone size: NA; V gene: TRBV20-1; J gene: TRBJ1-6; CDR3 DNA: TGCAGTGCTATGAGTCAGGGTCCTTCACCCCTCCACTTT; CDR3 protein: CSAMSQGPSPLHF
D gene: NA; CDR3 length: 13; clone size: many; V gene: TRBV5-1; J gene: TRBJ1-2; CDR3 DNA: TGCGCCAGCAGCTTGCAGGGTGAAGATGGCTACACCTTC; CDR3 protein: CASSLQGEDGYTF
D gene: NA; CDR3 length: 14; clone size: few; V gene: TRBV12-3/TRBV12-4; J gene: TRBJ1-1; CDR3 DNA: TGTGCCAGCAGCTCCGAGGTGGGGAACACTGAAGCTTTCTTT; CDR3 protein: CASSSEVGNTEAFF
D gene: NA; CDR3 length: 18; clone size: once; V gene: TRBV5-4; J gene: TRBJ2-6; CDR3 DNA: TGTGCCAGCAGTCTCGGCAGGGGTCTTACCTCTGGGGCCAACGTCCTGACTTTC; CDR3 protein: CASSLGRGLTSGANVLTF